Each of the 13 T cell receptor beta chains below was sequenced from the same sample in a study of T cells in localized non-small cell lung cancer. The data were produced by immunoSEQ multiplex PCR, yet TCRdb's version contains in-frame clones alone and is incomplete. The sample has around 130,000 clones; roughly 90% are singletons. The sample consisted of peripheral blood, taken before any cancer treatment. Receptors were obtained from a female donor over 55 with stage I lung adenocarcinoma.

The CDR3 DNA reads TGTGCCAGCAGCCGGACAGGGCCGAATCAGCCCCAGCATTTT. Protein product: CASSRTGPNQPQHF. The V and J genes are TRBV25-1 and TRBJ1-5; 8 nucleotides line up with TRBD1. This CDR3 is built from 14 residues. CDR1 is MGHDK and CDR2 is SYGVNS in the germline V gene. Unmatched junction bases numbered 5, after V lost 6 bases and J lost 4 bases.

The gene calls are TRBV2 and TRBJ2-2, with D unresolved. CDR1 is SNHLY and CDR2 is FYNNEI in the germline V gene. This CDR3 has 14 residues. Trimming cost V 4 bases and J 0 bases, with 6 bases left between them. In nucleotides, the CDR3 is TGTGCCAGCAGTGTTCAGACGAACACCGGGGAGCTGTTTTTT. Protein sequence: CASSVQTNTGELFF.

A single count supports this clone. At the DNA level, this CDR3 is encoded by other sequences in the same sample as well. The CDR3 nucleotides are TGTGCCAGCAGTGGACGGACAGGAGGCACAGATACGCAGTATTTT. Its protein is CASSGRTGGTDTQYF. The chain uses TRBV2 and TRBJ2-3, with TRBD1 identical over 7 bases. The CDR3 is made up of 15 amino acids. Germline lookup yields CDR1 SNHLY and CDR2 FYNNEI. J lost 1 base, V lost 4 bases, and 5 bases had no gene match.

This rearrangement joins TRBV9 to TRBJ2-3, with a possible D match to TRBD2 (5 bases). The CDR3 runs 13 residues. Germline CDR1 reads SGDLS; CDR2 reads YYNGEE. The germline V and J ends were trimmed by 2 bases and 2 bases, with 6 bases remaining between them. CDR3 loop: CASSVDYTDTQYF. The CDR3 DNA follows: TGTGCCAGCAGCGTTGACTACACAGATACGCAGTATTTT.

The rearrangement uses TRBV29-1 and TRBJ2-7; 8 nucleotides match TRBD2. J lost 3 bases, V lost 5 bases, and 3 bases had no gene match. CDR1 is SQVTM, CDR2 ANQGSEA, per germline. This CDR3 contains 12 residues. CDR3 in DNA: TGCAGCGTTTTCCTAGCGGGCTACGAGCAGTACTTC. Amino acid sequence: CSVFLAGYEQYF.

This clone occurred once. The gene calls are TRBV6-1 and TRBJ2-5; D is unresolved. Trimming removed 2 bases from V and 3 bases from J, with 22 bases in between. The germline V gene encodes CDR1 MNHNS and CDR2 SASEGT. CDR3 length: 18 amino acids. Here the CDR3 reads CASSEFILGLATEETQYF. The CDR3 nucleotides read TGTGCCAGCAGTGAATTTATTTTGGGATTAGCTACCGAAGAGACCCAGTACTTC.

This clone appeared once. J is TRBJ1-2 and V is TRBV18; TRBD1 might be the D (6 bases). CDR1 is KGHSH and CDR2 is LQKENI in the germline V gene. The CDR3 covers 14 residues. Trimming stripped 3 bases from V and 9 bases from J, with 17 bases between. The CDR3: CASSPDRSSGSYTF. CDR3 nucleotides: TGTGCCAGCTCACCTGACAGGTCCTCAGGGAGCTACACCTTC.

The CDR3 here is CASSLRDSDTQYF. The CDR3 nucleotides are TGTGCCAGCAGCTTAAGGGATTCAGATACGCAGTATTTT. The chain recombines TRBV7-9 with TRBJ2-3; D ambiguous. The CDR3 is 13 residues long. Trimming took off 2 bases at V and 4 bases at J, with 7 bases between the two ends. Germline V lookup: CDR1 SEHNR, CDR2 FQNEAQ (reference sequence).

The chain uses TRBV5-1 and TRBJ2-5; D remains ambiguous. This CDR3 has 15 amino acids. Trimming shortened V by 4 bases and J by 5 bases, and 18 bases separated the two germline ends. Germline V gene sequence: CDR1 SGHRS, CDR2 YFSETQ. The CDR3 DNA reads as TGCGCCAGCAGCCCCTTTTCCCTAGACCCGGAGACCCAGTACTTC. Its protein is CASSPFSLDPETQYF.

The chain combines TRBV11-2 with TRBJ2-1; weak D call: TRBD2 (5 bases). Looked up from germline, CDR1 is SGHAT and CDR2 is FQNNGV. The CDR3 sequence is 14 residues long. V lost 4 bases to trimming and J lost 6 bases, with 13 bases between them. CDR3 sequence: CASSSGLGTNEQFF. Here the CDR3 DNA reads TGTGCCAGCAGCTCCGGACTTGGAACCAATGAGCAGTTCTTC.

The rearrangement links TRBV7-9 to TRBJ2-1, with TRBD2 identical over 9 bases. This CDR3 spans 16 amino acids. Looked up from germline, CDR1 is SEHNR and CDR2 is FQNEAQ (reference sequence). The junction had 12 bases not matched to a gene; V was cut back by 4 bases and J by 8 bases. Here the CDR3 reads CASSSLGGGRVYEQFF. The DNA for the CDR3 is TGTGCCAGCAGCTCACTGGGAGGCGGGAGGGTGTATGAGCAGTTCTTC. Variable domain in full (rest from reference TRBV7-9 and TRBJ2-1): DTGVSQNPRHKITKRGQNVTFRCDPISEHNRLYWYRQTLGQGPEFLTYFQNEAQLEKSRLLSDRFSAERPKGSFSTLEIQRTEQGDSAMYLCASSSLGGGRVYEQFFGPGTRLTVL.

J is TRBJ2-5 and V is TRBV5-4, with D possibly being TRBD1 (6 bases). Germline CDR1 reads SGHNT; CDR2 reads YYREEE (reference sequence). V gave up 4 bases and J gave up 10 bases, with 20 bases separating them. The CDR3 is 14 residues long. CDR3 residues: CASSPTGPAADQYF. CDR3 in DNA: TGTGCCAGCAGCCCGACAGGTCCGGCCGCGGACCAGTACTTC.

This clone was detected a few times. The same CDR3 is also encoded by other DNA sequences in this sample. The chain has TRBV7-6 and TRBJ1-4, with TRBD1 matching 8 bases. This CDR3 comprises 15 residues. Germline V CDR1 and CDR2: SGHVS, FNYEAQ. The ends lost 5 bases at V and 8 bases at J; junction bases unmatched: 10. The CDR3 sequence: CASSRRVQGEEKLFF. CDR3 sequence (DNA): TGTGCCAGCAGCAGACGAGTACAGGGGGAAGAAAAACTGTTTTTT.